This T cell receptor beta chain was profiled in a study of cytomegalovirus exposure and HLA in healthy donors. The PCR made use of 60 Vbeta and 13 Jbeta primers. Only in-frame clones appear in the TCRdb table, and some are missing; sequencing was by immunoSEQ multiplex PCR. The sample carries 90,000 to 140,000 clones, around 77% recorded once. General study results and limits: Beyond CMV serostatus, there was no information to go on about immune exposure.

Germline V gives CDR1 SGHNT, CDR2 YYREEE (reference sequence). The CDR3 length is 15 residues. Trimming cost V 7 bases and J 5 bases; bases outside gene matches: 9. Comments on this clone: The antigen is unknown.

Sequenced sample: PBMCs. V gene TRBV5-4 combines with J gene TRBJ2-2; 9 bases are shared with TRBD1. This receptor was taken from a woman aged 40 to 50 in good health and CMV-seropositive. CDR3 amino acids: CASGRTGEGTGELFF. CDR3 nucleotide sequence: TGTGCCAGCGGTCGGACAGGGGAAGGGACCGGGGAGCTGTTTTTT. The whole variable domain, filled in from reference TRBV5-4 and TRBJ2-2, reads ETGVTQSPTHLIKTRGQQVTLRCSSQSGHNTVSWYQQALGQGPQFIFQYYREEENGRGNFPPRFSGLQFPNYSSELNVNALELDDSALYLCASGRTGEGTGELFFGEGSRLTVL.